The present T cell receptor beta chain was sequenced within a study of shared clonotypes between healthy human individuals. The naive CD8 population came from CD45RO-negative cells selected for CCR7, without terminally differentiated effector memory CD45RA+ cells. TCRdb keeps only in-frame clones here, not all; method: immunoSEQ multiplex PCR. The profile shows about 2.1 million clones, about 93% of them singletons. Per the germline V gene, CDR1 is SEHNR and CDR2 is FQNEAQ (reference sequence). With 1 base clipped from V and 7 bases from J, the junction kept 11 bases outside the gene matches. The CDR3 sequence is 17 residues long.

This receptor was identified in a man between 18 and 35 years old in good health. Some clones in this sample may be carry-over from other donors' samples. Input material: naive CD8+ T cells from PBMCs. The chain joins TRBV7-9 to TRBJ2-2; 8 bases are a match to TRBD2. Here the CDR3 reads CASSLDRTSPFRGELFF. CDR3 sequence (DNA): TGTGCCAGCAGCTTAGATCGGACTAGCCCCTTCCGCGGGGAGCTGTTTTTT. Supplemented by reference TRBV7-9 and TRBJ2-2, the full variable domain reads DTGVSQNPRHKITKRGQNVTFRCDPISEHNRLYWYRQTLGQGPEFLTYFQNEAQLEKSRLLSDRFSAERPKGSFSTLEIQRTEQGDSAMYLCASSLDRTSPFRGELFFGEGSRLTVL.